This T cell receptor (beta chain) was retrieved from a study of CD8+ T cells in alopecia areata. Across the study: The study gave treated patients oral tofacitinib at 5 to 10 mg twice daily. Tofacitinib dosing lasted 6 to 18 months, which was then followed by 6 months off drug.

Study-wide points: Scalp clonality and expanded CD8+ clones among the top 100 showed significant decreases with tofacitinib.

Extraction of RNA preceded its reverse transcription into cDNA, which served as the sequencing template. Assay used: immunoSEQ multiplex PCR; TCRdb lists only in-frame clones, some missing. The table has some 190,000 clones, around 56% seen once; the top ten hold roughly 0.67%. Germline V gene data show CDR1 as SGHTA and CDR2 as FQGNSA. This CDR3 is built from 15 residues. Trimming left V 5 bases short and J 0 bases short, with 11 bases between. Treatment here: oral pan-JAK inhibitor, 5-10 mg twice daily. This clone showed up just once. No antigen is known for it. The rearrangement links TRBV7-2 to TRBJ2-1, with D perhaps TRBD2 (5 bases). This material consisted of CD4+ T cells sorted from blood, taken at week 4, from a patient treated with tofacitinib. This sequence originates from a human donor with alopecia areata. CDR3 DNA: TGTGCCAGCAGCCCCGGACTTAGCTCCTACAATGAGCAGTTCTTC. It codes for CASSPGLSSYNEQFF.